Each of the 2 T cell receptor beta chains below was sequenced from the same sample in a study of T cells in Graves' hyperthyroidism and ophthalmopathy. Template material for amplifying TCR beta CDR3 regions consisted of RNA transcripts. RT-PCR in the first round (using the HTBI primer set) targeted the TCR CDR3. One entry per CDR3 protein, called by TCRdb with MiXCR from the multiplex PCR reads. The sample carries about 340,000 distinct CDR3 sequences, approximately 18% recorded once. Sequences were obtained from blood. All receptors come from a woman in her fifties or sixties with Graves' hyperthyroidism.

This clonotype was seen repeatedly, ten times or more. The chain is built from TRBV5-6 and TRBJ2-3; a weak D match, TRBD2 (5 bases). Trimming cost V 4 bases and J 4 bases, with 13 bases left between them. The length of the CDR3 is 14 residues. The germline V gene encodes CDR1 SGHDT and CDR2 YYEEEE. The CDR3 DNA reads TGTGCCAGCAGCCTCGACTATTCTCCAGATACGCAGTATTTT. Amino acid sequence: CASSLDYSPDTQYF.

Turning to this clonotype: A much larger clone sits a single nucleotide away, making a read error possible. V and J are TRBV11-2 and TRBJ2-5; no definite D call. Germline V CDR1 and CDR2: SGHAT, FQNNGV. Trimming removed 0 bases from V and 5 bases from J, with 10 bases in between. The CDR3 sequence is 14 residues long. CDR3 amino acids: CASSLESTFETQYF. In DNA, the CDR3 is TGTGCCAGCAGCTTAGAATCGACCTTTGAGACCCAGTACTTC.